These 3 T cell receptor beta chains originate from one sample sequenced in a study of identical twins. One entry per CDR3 protein, called by TCRdb with MiXCR from the 5' RACE reads. This repertoire shows roughly 750,000 distinct CDR3 sequences, 21% found once; its top ten account for 4% to 4.5%. These data were also filed under a second study, of T cells expressing NK-cell markers.

The source material was PBMCs. Receptors were obtained from a woman aged 18-30 years in good health.

This clonotype was seen a few times. This chain's CDR3 is CASRRTGTDTQYF. The CDR3 bases are TGTGCCAGTAGGCGGACAGGCACAGATACGCAGTATTTT. V and J are TRBV19 and TRBJ2-3; D perhaps matches TRBD1 (6 bases). The ends were cut back, 6 bases at V and 1 base at J, with 8 bases in the middle. The length of the CDR3 is 13 residues. The germline V gene has CDR1 LNHDA and CDR2 SQIVND (reference sequence).

The J gene is TRBJ2-1, the V gene TRBV7-9; TRBD2 agrees at 12 bases. CDR1 SEHNR and CDR2 FQNEAQ come from the germline V gene (reference sequence). The CDR3 is 14 residues long. Trimming at V came to 4 bases and at J to 10 bases, leaving 5 bases not matched to a gene. The CDR3 DNA reads TGTGCCAGCAGCTCGAGGACTAGCGGGACGGAGCAGTTCTTC. This encodes CASSSRTSGTEQFF.

The J gene is TRBJ2-2, the V gene TRBV7-7; TRBD1 might be the D (6 bases). The CDR3 is 18 residues long. V lost 5 bases and J 4 bases, leaving 23 bases between the germline ends. Germline V gene data show CDR1 as SSHAT and CDR2 as FNYEAQ (reference sequence). The CDR3 DNA reads as TGTGCCAGCAGCCGTCTCAGTCAGGGGTTGAAAGCCACCGGGGAGCTGTTTTTT. This sequence encodes CASSRLSQGLKATGELFF.